The entry that follows covers one T cell receptor (beta chain) sequence. Its antigen is unknown. Assay: immunoSEQ multiplex PCR; the TCRdb copy retains only in-frame clones and omits some. This repertoire shows tens of thousands of clones, roughly 86% found once; its top ten account for roughly 1.6%. This entry belongs to a study of multiple sclerosis patients with progressive multifocal leukoencephalopathy. The CDR3 is 13 amino acids. The germline V gene has CDR1 SGHAT and CDR2 FQNNGV. V shed 1 base and J shed 6 bases, with 10 bases lying between them. The study's findings and limits: Clones expanded at PML were already present before and during natalizumab. It is unclear whether the findings reflect JC virus infection or general immunocompromise.

Time point defined: more than 5 months of natalizumab therapy. Every listed patient previously received interferon beta; all PML patients were women. T1 and T2 blood were collected at 6 and 12 months of natalizumab. Sample: PBMCs, taken from a patient treated with natalizumab. The chain uses TRBV11-2 and TRBJ2-7, with D perhaps matching TRBD2 (6 bases). The clonotype comes from a human donor with multiple sclerosis. CDR3 bases: TGTGCCAGCAGCTTAGCGGGAGCGAGCGAGCAGTACTTC. It translates to CASSLAGASEQYF.